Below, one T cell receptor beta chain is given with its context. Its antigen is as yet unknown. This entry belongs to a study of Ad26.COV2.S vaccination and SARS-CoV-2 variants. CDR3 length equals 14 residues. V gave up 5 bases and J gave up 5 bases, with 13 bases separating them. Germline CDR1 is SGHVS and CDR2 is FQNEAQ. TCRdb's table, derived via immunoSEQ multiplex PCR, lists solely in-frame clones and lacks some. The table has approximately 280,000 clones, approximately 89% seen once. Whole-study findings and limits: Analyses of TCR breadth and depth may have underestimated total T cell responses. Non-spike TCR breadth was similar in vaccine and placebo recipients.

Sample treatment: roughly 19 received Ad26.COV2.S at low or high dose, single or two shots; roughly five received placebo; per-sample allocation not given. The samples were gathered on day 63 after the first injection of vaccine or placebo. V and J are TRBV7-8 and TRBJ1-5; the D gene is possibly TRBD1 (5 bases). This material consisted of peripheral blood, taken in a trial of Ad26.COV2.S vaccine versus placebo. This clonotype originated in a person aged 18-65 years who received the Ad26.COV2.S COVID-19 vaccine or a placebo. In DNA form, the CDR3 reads TGTGCCAGCAGCCTCCGACAGTCCGATCAGCCCCAGCATTTT. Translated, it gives CASSLRQSDQPQHF.